This T cell receptor beta chain was documented in a study of CD8 T cells in Susac syndrome. TCR beta from blood CD8+ and CD4+ T cells was sequenced. Random hexamers were used to reverse transcribe the RNA input (about 0.45 to 1 ug). With immunoSEQ multiplex PCR, TCR beta CDR3 was amplified across 54 Vbeta and 13 Jbeta. MiXCR, applied by TCRdb to the immunoSEQ multiplex PCR reads, yields one record per CDR3 protein. The sample records about 130,000 distinct CDR3 sequences, 85% to 95% being singletons. Germline CDR1 SQVTM, CDR2 ANQGSEA. The CDR3 runs 17 residues. J was trimmed by 2 bases and V by 4 bases; bases with no gene match: 10.

The source material was CD8+ T cells from PBMCs. The sequence derives from a human donor with multiple sclerosis. The rearrangement joins TRBV29-1 to TRBJ2-1; TRBD2 agrees at 11 bases. The CDR3 spells CSVGGLAGGHPYNEQFF. The CDR3 DNA reads as TGCAGCGTTGGGGGGCTAGCGGGAGGCCACCCCTACAATGAGCAGTTCTTC.